This T cell receptor (beta chain) was recorded in a study of T cells in Graves' hyperthyroidism and ophthalmopathy. The germline V gene encodes CDR1 SGHDN and CDR2 FVKESK. The V and J ends lost 3 bases and 2 bases respectively, with 11 bases between them. The CDR3 sequence is 14 residues long. Amplification yielded TCR beta CDR3 regions, with RNA transcripts as the source. The HTBI primer set served for first-round RT-PCR of the TCR CDR3. One entry per CDR3 protein, called by TCRdb with MiXCR from the multiplex PCR reads. Found here are over 700,000 distinct CDR3 sequences, 38% of them singletons; the top ten hold about 8.9%. This clonotype has more than one count but fewer than ten. Based on clinical symptoms, serum thyroxine and TRAb, thyroid ultrasound and orbital computed tomography, diagnoses were reached.

V gene TRBV14 combines with J gene TRBJ2-7; TRBD1 might be the D (6 bases). The sample comprised blood. This clonotype originated in a man between 18 and 29 years old with Graves' hyperthyroidism. The CDR3 nucleotides are TGTGCCAGCAGCCATCAGGGGCGTCCCTACGAGCAGTACTTC. Encoded protein: CASSHQGRPYEQYF.